The 13 T cell receptor beta chains presented below share a single source sample, sequenced in a study of blood T cell repertoires in COVID-19. Some clones are missing from TCRdb's copy, which holds only in-frame ones; the method was immunoSEQ multiplex PCR. Of about 190,000 clones listed, around 91% were seen once; the top ten hold approximately 0.64%. Specimen: peripheral blood. All receptors derive from a man in his fifties with acute or convalescent COVID-19.

J is TRBJ2-5 and V is TRBV30; D is unresolved. The CDR3 runs 15 residues. Trimming cost V 5 bases and J 1 base, with 17 bases left between them. Looked up from germline, CDR1 is GTSNPN and CDR2 is SVGIG (reference sequence). Here the CDR3 reads CAWDPPFSRQETQYF. CDR3 DNA: TGTGCCTGGGACCCCCCCTTTAGTCGCCAAGAGACCCAGTACTTC. Looking up the rest from reference TRBV30 and TRBJ2-5 gives the full variable domain: SQTIHQWPATLVQPVGSPLSLECTVEGTSNPNLYWYRQAAGRGLQLLFYSVGIGQISSEVPQNLSASRPQDRQFILSSKKLLLSDSGFYLCAWDPPFSRQETQYFGPGTRLLVL.

The table lists this clone with a count of one. The V call is TRBV27, the J call TRBJ2-7; the D gene is possibly TRBD1 (5 bases). The V and J ends lost 7 bases and 4 bases respectively, with 26 bases between them. The CDR3 sequence is 17 residues long. Germline loops: CDR1 MNHEY, CDR2 SMNVEV (reference sequence). The CDR3 protein is CASTTAARASLLYEQYF. The CDR3 DNA reads TGTGCCAGCACTACGGCGGCCAGGGCCTCTTTACTATACGAGCAGTACTTC.

The chain uses TRBV30 and TRBJ2-1, with a possible D match to TRBD1 (6 bases). The CDR3 covers 13 residues. Germline assignment: CDR1 GTSNPN and CDR2 SVGIG (reference sequence). V gave up 8 bases and J gave up 8 bases, with 19 bases separating them. This CDR3 reads CAQSWGRLDEQFF. For the CDR3, the DNA is TGTGCCCAAAGTTGGGGGCGCCTCGATGAGCAGTTCTTC.

The CDR3 sequence: CASTQLGLADNEQFF. CDR3 nucleotides: TGTGCCAGCACCCAACTGGGACTAGCGGACAATGAGCAGTTCTTC. The chain has TRBV27 and TRBJ2-1; 11 nucleotides match TRBD2. The CDR3 has 15 amino acids. Germline trimming cut 7 bases from V and 5 bases from J; bases unmatched to any gene: 7. Germline values: CDR1 MNHEY, CDR2 SMNVEV (reference sequence).

The chain is built from TRBV7-8 and TRBJ2-5, with 10 bases lining up with TRBD1. The length of the CDR3 is 14 residues. J was trimmed by 4 bases and V by 5 bases; bases with no gene match: 4. The V gene's germline CDR1 is SGHVS and CDR2 FQNEAQ. CDR3 sequence: CASSLRDRGETQYF. The CDR3 DNA follows: TGTGCCAGCAGCCTCCGGGACAGGGGAGAGACCCAGTACTTC.

The chain carries TRBV7-9 and TRBJ1-1, with 8 bases lining up with TRBD1. Germline loops: CDR1 SEHNR, CDR2 FQNEAQ (reference sequence). Germline trimming cut 5 bases from V and 1 base from J; bases unmatched to any gene: 6. This CDR3 has 15 amino acids. The CDR3 nucleotides read TGTGCCAGCAGCCCGGCCGGGACAGGGAACACTGAAGCTTTCTTT. Protein sequence: CASSPAGTGNTEAFF.

The V gene is TRBV5-1, the J gene TRBJ1-6, with 11 bases that match TRBD1. The V and J ends lost 5 bases and 10 bases, in that order; junction bases with no gene match: 8. The germline V gene encodes CDR1 SGHRS and CDR2 YFSETQ. The CDR3 sequence is 15 residues long. The CDR3 nucleotides read TGCGCCAGCAGTGGACAGGGGGCCGGTAACTCACCCCTCCACTTT. Translating gives CASSGQGAGNSPLHF.

This chain uses TRBV2 with TRBJ2-3, with a possible D match to TRBD2 (6 bases). The CDR3 is 15 residues long. Per germline, CDR1 SNHLY and CDR2 FYNNEI. V lost 4 bases and J 0 bases, leaving 11 bases between the germline ends. This chain's CDR3 is CASSVGTGSTDTQYF. In nucleotides, the CDR3 is TGTGCCAGCAGTGTTGGGACTGGTAGCACAGATACGCAGTATTTT.

The CDR3 DNA reads as TGTGCCAGCAGCCCACAGGGGCTGAACACCGGGGAGCTGTTTTTT. Amino acids: CASSPQGLNTGELFF. V gene TRBV7-3 combines with J gene TRBJ2-2, with TRBD1 identical over 7 bases. This CDR3 is 15 amino acids long. V lost 5 bases and J lost 1; bases outside the gene matches: 4. Germline V lookup: CDR1 SGHTA, CDR2 FQGTGA. The whole variable domain, remainder taken from reference TRBV7-3 and TRBJ2-2, is GAGVSQTPSNKVTEKGKYVELRCDPISGHTALYWYRQSLGQGPEFLIYFQGTGAADDSGLPNDRFFAVRPEGSVSTLKIQRTERGDSAVYLCASSPQGLNTGELFFGEGSRLTVL.

The chain recombines TRBV7-3 with TRBJ1-2; perhaps TRBD1 as D (5 bases). The germline gives CDR1 SGHTA, CDR2 FQGTGA. The CDR3 is 14 residues long. Trimming cost V 2 bases and J 8 bases, with 15 bases left between them. Here the CDR3 DNA reads TGTGCCAGCAGCTTATACAGCGGGGGAGGAGGCTACACCTTC. Residues: CASSLYSGGGGYTF. The full variable domain, completed using reference TRBV7-3 and TRBJ1-2, is GAGVSQTPSNKVTEKGKYVELRCDPISGHTALYWYRQSLGQGPEFLIYFQGTGAADDSGLPNDRFFAVRPEGSVSTLKIQRTERGDSAVYLCASSLYSGGGGYTFGSGTRLTVV.

A word on this clone: Compared with germline, one end of the junction differs, possibly owing to a read error. The gene calls are TRBV28 and TRBJ2-3, with 10 bases matching TRBD1. Germline CDR1 and CDR2: MDHEN and SYDVKM. The CDR3 has 15 amino acids. CDR3 loop: CASPPSTGGTDTQYF. The CDR3 DNA sequence: TGTGCCAGCCCTCCCTCGACAGGGGGCACCGATACGCAGTATTTT.

This sequence joins TRBV10-3 and TRBJ2-1; 10 bases agree with TRBD1. The CDR3 is 16 residues long. Germline lookup yields CDR1 ENHRY and CDR2 SYGVKD. J gave up 3 bases and V 2 bases, and 4 bases lay outside the gene matches. CDR3 nucleotides: TGTGCCATCAGTGAGAAGGGACAGGGGCTCTACAATGAGCAGTTCTTC. This translates into CAISEKGQGLYNEQFF.

The chain combines TRBV11-2 with TRBJ1-3; D call uncertain. V shed 1 base and J shed 4 bases, with 5 bases lying between them. The CDR3 extends over 13 amino acids. The germline CDR1 and CDR2 sequences are SGHAT and FQNNGV. CDR3: CASSLVRGNTIYF. DNA of the CDR3: TGTGCCAGCAGCTTAGTCCGGGGAAACACCATATATTTT. Full variable domain (missing parts from reference TRBV11-2 and TRBJ1-3): EAGVAQSPRYKIIEKRQSVAFWCNPISGHATLYWYQQILGQGPKLLIQFQNNGVVDDSQLPKDRFSAERLKGVDSTLKIQPAKLEDSAVYLCASSLVRGNTIYFGEGSWLTVV.